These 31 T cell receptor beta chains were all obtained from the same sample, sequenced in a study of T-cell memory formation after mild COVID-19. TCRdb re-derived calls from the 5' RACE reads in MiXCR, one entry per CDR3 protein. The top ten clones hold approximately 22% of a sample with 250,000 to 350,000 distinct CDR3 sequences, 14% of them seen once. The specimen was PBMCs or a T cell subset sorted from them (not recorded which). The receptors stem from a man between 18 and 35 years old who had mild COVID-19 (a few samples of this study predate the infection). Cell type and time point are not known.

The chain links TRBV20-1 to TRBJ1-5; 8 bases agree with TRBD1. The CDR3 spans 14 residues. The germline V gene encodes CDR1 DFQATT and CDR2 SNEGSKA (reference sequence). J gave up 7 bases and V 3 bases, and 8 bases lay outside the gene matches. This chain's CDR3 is CSASNPGGRQPQHF. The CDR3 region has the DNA TGCAGTGCTAGTAACCCAGGGGGCAGGCAGCCCCAGCATTTT.

This CDR3 reads CASPASGGGSYEQYF. For the CDR3, the DNA is TGCGCCAGCCCCGCTAGCGGGGGCGGCTCCTACGAGCAGTACTTC. The gene calls are TRBV10-2 and TRBJ2-7, with TRBD2 matching over 10 bases. The CDR3 is made up of 15 amino acids. J was trimmed by 0 bases and V by 8 bases; bases with no gene match: 7. CDR1 is WSHSY and CDR2 is SAAADI in the germline V gene.

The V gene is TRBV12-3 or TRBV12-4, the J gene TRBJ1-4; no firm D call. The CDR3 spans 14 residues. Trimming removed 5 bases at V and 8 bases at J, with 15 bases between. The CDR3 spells CASSRMGSIEKLFF. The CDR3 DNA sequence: TGTGCCAGCAGTAGGATGGGCTCAATAGAAAAACTGTTTTTT.

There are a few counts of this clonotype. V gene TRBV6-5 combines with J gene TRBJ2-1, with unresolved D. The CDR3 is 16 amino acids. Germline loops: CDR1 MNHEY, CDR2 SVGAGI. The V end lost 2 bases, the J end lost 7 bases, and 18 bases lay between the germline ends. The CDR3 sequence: CASSYLPPVPMNEQFF. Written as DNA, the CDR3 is TGTGCCAGCAGTTACCTACCGCCGGTCCCCATGAATGAGCAGTTCTTC.

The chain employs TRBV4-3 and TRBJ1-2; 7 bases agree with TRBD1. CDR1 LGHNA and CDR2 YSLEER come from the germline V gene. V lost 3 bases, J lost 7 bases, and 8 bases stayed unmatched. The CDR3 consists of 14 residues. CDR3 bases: TGCGCCAGCAGCCAGCCGGGACAGTCCCCTGGCTACACCTTC. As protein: CASSQPGQSPGYTF.

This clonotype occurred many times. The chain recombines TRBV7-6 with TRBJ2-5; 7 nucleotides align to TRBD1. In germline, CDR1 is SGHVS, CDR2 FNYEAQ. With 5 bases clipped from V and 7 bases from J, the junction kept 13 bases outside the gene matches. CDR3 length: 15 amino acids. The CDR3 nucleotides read TGTGCCAGCAGCCCCAGTAGGGGGCCCGCTTCGACCCAGTACTTC. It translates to CASSPSRGPASTQYF. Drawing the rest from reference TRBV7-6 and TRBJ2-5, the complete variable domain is GAGVSQSPRYKVTKRGQDVALRCDPISGHVSLYWYRQALGQGPEFLTYFNYEAQQDKSGLPNDRFSAERPEGSISTLTIQRTEQRDSAMYRCASSPSRGPASTQYFGPGTRLLVL.

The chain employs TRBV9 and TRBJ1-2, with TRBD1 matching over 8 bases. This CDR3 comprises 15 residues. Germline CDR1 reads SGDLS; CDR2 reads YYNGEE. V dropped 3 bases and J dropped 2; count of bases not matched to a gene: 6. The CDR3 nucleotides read TGTGCCAGCAGCGCCGACAGGGGATCGAACTATGGCTACACCTTC. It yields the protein CASSADRGSNYGYTF.

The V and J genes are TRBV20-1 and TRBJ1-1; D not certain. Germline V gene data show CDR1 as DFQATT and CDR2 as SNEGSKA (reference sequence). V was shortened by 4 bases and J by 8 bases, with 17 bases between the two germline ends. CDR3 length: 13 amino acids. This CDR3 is CSATDGWAREAFF. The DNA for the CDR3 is TGCAGTGCTACCGACGGGTGGGCTAGAGAAGCTTTCTTT.

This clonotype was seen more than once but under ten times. This chain's CDR3 is CASSLAGGSQPQHF. The CDR3 DNA follows: TGTGCCAGCAGCTTGGCAGGGGGAAGTCAGCCCCAGCATTTT. The chain carries TRBV7-9 and TRBJ1-5; 7 bases are shared with TRBD1. The CDR3 consists of 14 residues. V dropped 3 bases and J dropped 6; count of bases not matched to a gene: 5. Looked up from germline, CDR1 is SEHNR and CDR2 is FQNEAQ (reference sequence).

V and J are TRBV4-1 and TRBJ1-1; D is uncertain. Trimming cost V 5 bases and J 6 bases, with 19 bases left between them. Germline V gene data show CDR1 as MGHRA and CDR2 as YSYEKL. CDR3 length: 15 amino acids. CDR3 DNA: TGCGCCAGCAGCTCCCCCCCCGGTCGTAGCGCTGAAGCTTTCTTT. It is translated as CASSSPPGRSAEAFF.

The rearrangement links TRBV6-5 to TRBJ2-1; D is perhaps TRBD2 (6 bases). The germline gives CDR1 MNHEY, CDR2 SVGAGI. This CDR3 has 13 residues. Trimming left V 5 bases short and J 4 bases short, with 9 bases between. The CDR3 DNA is TGTGCCAGCAGTGGGGGGTTGTACAATGAGCAGTTCTTC. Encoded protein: CASSGGLYNEQFF.

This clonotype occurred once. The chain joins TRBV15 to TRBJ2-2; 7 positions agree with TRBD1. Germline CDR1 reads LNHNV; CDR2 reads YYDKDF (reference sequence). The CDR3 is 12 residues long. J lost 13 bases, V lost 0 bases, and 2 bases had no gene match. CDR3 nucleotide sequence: TGTGCCACCAGCAGAGAAGGGGGCGCGCTGTTTTTT. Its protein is CATSREGGALFF. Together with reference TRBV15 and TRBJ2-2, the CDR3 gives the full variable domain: DAMVIQNPRYQVTQFGKPVTLSCSQTLNHNVMYWYQQKSSQAPKLLFHYYDKDFNNEADTPDNFQSRRPNTSFCFLDIRSPGLGDTAMYLCATSREGGALFFGEGSRLTVL.

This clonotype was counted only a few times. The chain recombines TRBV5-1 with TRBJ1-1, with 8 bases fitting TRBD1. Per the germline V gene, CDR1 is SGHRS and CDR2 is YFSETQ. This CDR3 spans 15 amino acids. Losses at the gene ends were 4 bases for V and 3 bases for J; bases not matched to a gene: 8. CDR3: CASSDRGGKDTEAFF. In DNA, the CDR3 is TGCGCCAGCAGCGACAGGGGCGGAAAGGACACTGAAGCTTTCTTT.

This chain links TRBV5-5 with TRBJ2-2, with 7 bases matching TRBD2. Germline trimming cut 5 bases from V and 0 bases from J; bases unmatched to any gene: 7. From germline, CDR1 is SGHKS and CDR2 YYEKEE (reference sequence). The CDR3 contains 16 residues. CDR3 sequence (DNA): TGTGCCAGCAGGAGATTGGGGGGGTCGAACACCGGGGAGCTGTTTTTT. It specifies CASRRLGGSNTGELFF. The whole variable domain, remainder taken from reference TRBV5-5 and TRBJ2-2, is DAGVTQSPTHLIKTRGQQVTLRCSPISGHKSVSWYQQVLGQGPQFIFQYYEKEERGRGNFPDRFSARQFPNYSSELNVNALLLGDSALYLCASRRLGGSNTGELFFGEGSRLTVL.

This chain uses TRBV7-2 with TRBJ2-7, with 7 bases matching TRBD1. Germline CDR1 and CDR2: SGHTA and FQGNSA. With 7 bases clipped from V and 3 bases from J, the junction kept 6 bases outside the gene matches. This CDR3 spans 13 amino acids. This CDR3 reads CASTIYRGYEQYF. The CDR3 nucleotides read TGTGCCAGCACAATATACAGGGGCTACGAGCAGTACTTC. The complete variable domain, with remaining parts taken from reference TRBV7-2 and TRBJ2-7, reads GAGVSQSPSNKVTEKGKDVELRCDPISGHTALYWYRQSLGQGLEFLIYFQGNSAPDKSGLPSDRFSAERTGGSVSTLTIQRTQQEDSAVYLCASTIYRGYEQYFGPGTRLTVT.

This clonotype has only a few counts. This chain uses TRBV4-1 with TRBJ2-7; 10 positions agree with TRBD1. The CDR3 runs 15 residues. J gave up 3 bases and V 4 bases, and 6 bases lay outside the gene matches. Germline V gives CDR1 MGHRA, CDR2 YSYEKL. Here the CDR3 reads CASSRTGTGDYEQYF. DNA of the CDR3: TGCGCCAGCAGCCGAACCGGGACAGGGGACTACGAGCAGTACTTC.

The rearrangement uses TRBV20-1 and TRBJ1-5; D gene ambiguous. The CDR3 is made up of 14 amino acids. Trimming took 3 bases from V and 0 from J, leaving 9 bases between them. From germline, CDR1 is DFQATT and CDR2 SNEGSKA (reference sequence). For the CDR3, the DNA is TGCAGTGCTAGTTCACGGAATAGCAATCAGCCCCAGCATTTT. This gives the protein CSASSRNSNQPQHF.

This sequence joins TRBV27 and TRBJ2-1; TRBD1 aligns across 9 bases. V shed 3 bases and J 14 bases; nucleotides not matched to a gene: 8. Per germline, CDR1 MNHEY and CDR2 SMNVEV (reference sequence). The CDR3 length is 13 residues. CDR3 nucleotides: TGTGCCAGCAGTTTGGCTATTAGGGACAGGGAGTTCTTC. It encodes CASSLAIRDREFF.

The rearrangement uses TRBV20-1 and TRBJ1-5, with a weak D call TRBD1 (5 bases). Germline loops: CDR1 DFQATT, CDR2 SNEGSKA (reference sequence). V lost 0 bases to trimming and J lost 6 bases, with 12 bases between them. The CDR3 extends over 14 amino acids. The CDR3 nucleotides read TGCAGTGCTAGAGATTGGGAAGGGGTTCAGCCCCAGCATTTT. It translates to CSARDWEGVQPQHF.

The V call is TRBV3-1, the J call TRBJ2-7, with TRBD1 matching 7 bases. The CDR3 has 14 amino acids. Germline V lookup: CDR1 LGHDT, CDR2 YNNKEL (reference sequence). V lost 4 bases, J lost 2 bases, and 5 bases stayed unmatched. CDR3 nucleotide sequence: TGTGCCAGCAGCCCTTGGGACAGCGCCTACGAGCAGTACTTC. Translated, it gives CASSPWDSAYEQYF.

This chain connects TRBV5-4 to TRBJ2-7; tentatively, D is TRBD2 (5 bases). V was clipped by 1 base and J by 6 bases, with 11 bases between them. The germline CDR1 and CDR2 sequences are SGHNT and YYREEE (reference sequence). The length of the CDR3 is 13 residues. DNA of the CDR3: TGTGCCAGCAGCTTGCCTCCGGGGATCGAGCAGTACTTC. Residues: CASSLPPGIEQYF.

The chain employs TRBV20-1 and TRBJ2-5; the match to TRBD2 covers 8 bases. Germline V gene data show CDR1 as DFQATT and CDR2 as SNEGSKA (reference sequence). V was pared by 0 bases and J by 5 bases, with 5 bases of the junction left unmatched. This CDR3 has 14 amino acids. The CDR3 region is CSARDIAGTETQYF. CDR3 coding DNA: TGCAGTGCTAGAGATATAGCGGGGACGGAGACCCAGTACTTC.

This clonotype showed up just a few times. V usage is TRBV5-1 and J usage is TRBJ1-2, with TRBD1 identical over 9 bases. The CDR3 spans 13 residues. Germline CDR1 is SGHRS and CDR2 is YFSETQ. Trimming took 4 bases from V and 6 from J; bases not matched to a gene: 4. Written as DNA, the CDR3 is TGCGCCAGCAGCCTGGGACAGGGTCATGGCTACACCTTC. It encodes CASSLGQGHGYTF. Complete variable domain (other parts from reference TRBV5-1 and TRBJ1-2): KAGVTQTPRYLIKTRGQQVTLSCSPISGHRSVSWYQQTPGQGLQFLFEYFSETQRNKGNFPGRFSGRQFSNSRSEMNVSTLELGDSALYLCASSLGQGHGYTFGSGTRLTVV.

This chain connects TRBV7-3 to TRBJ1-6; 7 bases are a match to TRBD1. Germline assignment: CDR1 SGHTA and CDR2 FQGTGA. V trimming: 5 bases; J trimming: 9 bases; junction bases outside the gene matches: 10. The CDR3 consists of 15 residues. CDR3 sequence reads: CASSQMAGGGSPLHF. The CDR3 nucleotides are TGTGCCAGCAGCCAAATGGCAGGGGGTGGTTCACCCCTCCACTTT.

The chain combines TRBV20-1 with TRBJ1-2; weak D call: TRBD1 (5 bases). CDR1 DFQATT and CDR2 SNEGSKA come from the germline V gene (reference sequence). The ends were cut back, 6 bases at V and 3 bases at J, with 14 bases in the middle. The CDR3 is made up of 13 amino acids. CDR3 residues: CSAQEGTYYGYTF. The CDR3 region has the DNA TGCAGTGCACAAGAGGGGACGTACTATGGCTACACCTTC.

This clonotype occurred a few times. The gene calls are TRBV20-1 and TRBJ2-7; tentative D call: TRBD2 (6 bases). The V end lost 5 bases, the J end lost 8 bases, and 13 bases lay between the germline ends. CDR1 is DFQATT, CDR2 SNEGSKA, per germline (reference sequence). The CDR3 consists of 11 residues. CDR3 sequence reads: CSAPRGRKQYF. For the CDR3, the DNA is TGCAGTGCTCCGCGGGGACGGAAGCAGTACTTC.

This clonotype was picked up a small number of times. The CDR3 bases are TGTGCCAGCAGAGTGACAGGGAGCACAGATACGCAGTATTTT. It yields the protein CASRVTGSTDTQYF. The chain employs TRBV12-3 or TRBV12-4 and TRBJ2-3; 7 nucleotides line up with TRBD1. The CDR3 has 14 residues. J was trimmed by 0 bases and V by 6 bases; bases with no gene match: 3.

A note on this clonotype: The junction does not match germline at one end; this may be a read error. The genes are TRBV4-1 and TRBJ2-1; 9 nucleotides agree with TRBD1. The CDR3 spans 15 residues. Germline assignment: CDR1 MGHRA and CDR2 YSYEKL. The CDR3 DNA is TGCGCCAGCAGCCAAGATGGGACAGGGTATTTCCCTCGGGGGTTC. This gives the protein CASSQDGTGYFPRGF.

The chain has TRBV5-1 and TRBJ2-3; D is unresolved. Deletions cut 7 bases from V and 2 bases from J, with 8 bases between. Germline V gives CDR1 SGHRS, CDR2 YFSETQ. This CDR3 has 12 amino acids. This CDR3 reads CASCQNTDTQYF. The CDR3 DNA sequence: TGCGCCAGCTGTCAGAACACAGATACGCAGTATTTT.

CDR3 loop: CASSYQDNTEAFF. CDR3 DNA sequence: TGTGCCAGCAGTTATCAAGATAACACTGAAGCTTTCTTT. The V gene is TRBV6-5, the J gene TRBJ1-1, with D unresolved. V lost 3 bases to trimming and J lost 2 bases, with 7 bases between them. The CDR3 is 13 amino acids. CDR1 is MNHEY, CDR2 SVGAGI, per germline.

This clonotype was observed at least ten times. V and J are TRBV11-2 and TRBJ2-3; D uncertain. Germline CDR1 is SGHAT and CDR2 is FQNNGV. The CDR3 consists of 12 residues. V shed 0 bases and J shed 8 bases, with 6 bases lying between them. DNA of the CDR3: TGTGCCAGCAGCTTAGATATCACTACGCAGTATTTT. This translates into CASSLDITTQYF. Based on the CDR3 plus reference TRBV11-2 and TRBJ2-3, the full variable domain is EAGVAQSPRYKIIEKRQSVAFWCNPISGHATLYWYQQILGQGPKLLIQFQNNGVVDDSQLPKDRFSAERLKGVDSTLKIQPAKLEDSAVYLCASSLDITTQYFGPGTRLTVL.